This TCR beta chain comes out of a study of shared clonotypes between healthy human individuals. Study information: Per donor, CD8 memory used one plate, CD8 naive used two, CD4 memory used three and CD4 naive used three.

Clones were sequenced by immunoSEQ multiplex PCR, and TCRdb holds only the in-frame ones, with some missing. The data contain about 2 million clones, 85% to 95% of them seen just once; the ten biggest clones take up more than 0.1%. Whole-study findings and limits: In general, naive subsets displayed greater estimated richness than memory subsets did.

Notes on this clone: Antigen unknown.

The CDR3 spans 14 residues. CDR1 and CDR2 from the germline V gene are SNHLY and FYNNEI. Trimming removed 3 bases from V and 3 bases from J; junction bases left unmatched: 4. Researchers partitioned CD4+ cells into CD45RA+ naive and CD45RA-negative memory subsets. The sequencing sample was made of naive CD4+ T cells sorted from blood. Subset meaning: CD45RA+ positively selected. The chain recombines TRBV2 with TRBJ1-1; 7 nucleotides agree with TRBD1. The clonotype comes from a man aged 18 to 35 in good health. The CDR3 here is CASSEGQLDTEAFF. As DNA, the CDR3 is TGTGCCAGCAGTGAGGGACAGTTGGACACTGAAGCTTTCTTT.